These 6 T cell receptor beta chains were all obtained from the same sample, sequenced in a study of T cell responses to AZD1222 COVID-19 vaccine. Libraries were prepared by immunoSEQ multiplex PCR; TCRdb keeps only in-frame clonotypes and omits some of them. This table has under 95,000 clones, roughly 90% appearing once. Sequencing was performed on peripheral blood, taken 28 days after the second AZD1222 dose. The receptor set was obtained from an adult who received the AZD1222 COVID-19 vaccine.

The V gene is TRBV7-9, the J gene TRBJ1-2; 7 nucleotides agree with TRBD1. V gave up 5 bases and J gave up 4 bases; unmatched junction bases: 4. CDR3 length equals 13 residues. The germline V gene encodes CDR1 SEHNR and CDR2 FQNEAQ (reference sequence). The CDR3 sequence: CASSPAGGYGYTF. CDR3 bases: TGTGCCAGCAGCCCCGCAGGGGGCTATGGCTACACCTTC.

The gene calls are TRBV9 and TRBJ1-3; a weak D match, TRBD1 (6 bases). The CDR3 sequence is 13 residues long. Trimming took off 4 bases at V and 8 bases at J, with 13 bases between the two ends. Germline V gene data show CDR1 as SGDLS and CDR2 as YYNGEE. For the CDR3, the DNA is TGTGCCAGCAGCCCTCAAGGACAGTACACCATATATTTT. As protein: CASSPQGQYTIYF.

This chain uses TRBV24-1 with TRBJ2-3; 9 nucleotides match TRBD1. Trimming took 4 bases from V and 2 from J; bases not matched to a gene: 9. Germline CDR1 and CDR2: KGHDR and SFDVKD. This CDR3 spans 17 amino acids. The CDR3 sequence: CATSDQGQGHFTDTQYF. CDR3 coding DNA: TGTGCCACCAGTGACCAGGGACAGGGCCATTTCACAGATACGCAGTATTTT.

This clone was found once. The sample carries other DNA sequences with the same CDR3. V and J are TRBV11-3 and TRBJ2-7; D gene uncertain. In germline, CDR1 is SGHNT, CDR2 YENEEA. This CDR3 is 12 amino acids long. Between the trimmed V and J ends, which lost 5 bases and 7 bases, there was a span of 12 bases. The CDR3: CASSGRGGEQYF. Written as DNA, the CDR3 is TGTGCCAGCAGCGGCCGAGGCGGAGAGCAGTACTTC.

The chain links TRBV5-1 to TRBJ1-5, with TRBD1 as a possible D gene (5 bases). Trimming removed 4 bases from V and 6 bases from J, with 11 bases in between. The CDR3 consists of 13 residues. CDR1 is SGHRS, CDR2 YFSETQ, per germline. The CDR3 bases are TGCGCCAGCAGCATGGGGGGTGGTCAGCCCCAGCATTTT. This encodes CASSMGGGQPQHF.

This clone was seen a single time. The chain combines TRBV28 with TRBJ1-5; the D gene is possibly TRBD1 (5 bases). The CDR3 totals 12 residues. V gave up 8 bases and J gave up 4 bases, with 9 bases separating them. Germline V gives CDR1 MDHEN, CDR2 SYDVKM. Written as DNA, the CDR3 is TGTGCCAGCGCGCGGACAAATCAGCCCCAGCATTTT. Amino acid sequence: CASARTNQPQHF.